This T cell receptor (beta chain) came from a study of CD8 T cells in Susac syndrome. Broader study findings: The study conceded that relatively few individuals underwent its TCR sequencing and HLA analysis.

About this clonotype: Its antigen is unidentified.

The authors sequenced TCR beta from blood CD8+ and CD4+ T cells. The CD8+ and CD4+ T cells were isolated magnetically using a negative isolation approach, whereas the TEMRA cells were enriched by FACS. The CDR3 covers 17 residues. V trimming: 1 base; J trimming: 7 bases; junction bases outside the gene matches: 9. The germline V gene encodes CDR1 SGHAT and CDR2 FQNNGV. Reverse transcription of roughly 0.5 to 1 ug RNA was carried out with random hexamers. By means of immunoSEQ multiplex PCR, TCR beta CDR3 spanning 54 Vbeta and 13 Jbeta underwent amplification. Using its own MiXCR run on the immunoSEQ multiplex PCR reads, TCRdb lists one record per CDR3 protein. Here the sample spans 400,000 to 550,000 distinct CDR3 sequences, approximately 89% being singletons.

The chain couples TRBV11-2 to TRBJ2-1; 11 nucleotides match TRBD2. Sequencing was performed on CD8+ T cells from PBMCs. The clonotype originates from a human donor with multiple sclerosis. CDR3 coding DNA: TGTGCCAGCAGCTTAGTATTCACTAGCGGGAGCGGTAATGAGCAGTTCTTC. Amino acid sequence: CASSLVFTSGSGNEQFF. Filled out from reference TRBV11-2 and TRBJ2-1, the complete variable domain reads EAGVAQSPRYKIIEKRQSVAFWCNPISGHATLYWYQQILGQGPKLLIQFQNNGVVDDSQLPKDRFSAERLKGVDSTLKIQPAKLEDSAVYLCASSLVFTSGSGNEQFFGPGTRLTVL.